This entry is about one T cell receptor (beta chain). These data belong to a study of T cell changes during pregnancy in multiple sclerosis. The repertoire was sequenced with immunoSEQ multiplex PCR; TCRdb's copy has only in-frame clones and lacks some. The sample includes around 75,000 clones, more than 85% seen only once; the top ten take 0.29%. The CDR3 consists of 13 residues. The V segment lost 4 bases and the J segment 3 bases; nucleotides outside the gene matches: 2. CDR1 SGHKS and CDR2 YYEKEE come from the germline V gene (reference sequence). The source is a female donor in good health, enrolled as a control in a pregnancy study. The material was CD4+ T cells from peripheral blood mononuclear cells, obtained in the third trimester of pregnancy. The rearrangement joins TRBV5-5 to TRBJ1-1; 8 bases agree with TRBD1. CDR3 DNA sequence: TGTGCCAGCAGCCCGGACAGGGACACTGAAGCTTTCTTT. It specifies CASSPDRDTEAFF.